The source of this T cell receptor (beta chain) is a study of cytomegalovirus exposure and HLA in healthy donors. V was clipped by 0 bases and J by 4 bases; unmatched bases: 2. Looked up from germline, CDR1 is MGHRA and CDR2 is YSYEKL. The CDR3 spans 15 residues. Participants comprised healthy donors of bone marrow. It was with 60 Vbeta and 13 Jbeta primers that the PCR ran. Libraries were prepared by immunoSEQ multiplex PCR; TCRdb keeps only in-frame clonotypes and omits some of them. This table has about 180,000 clones, roughly 70% appearing once. General study findings and limits: It was shown in a later analysis that HLA-associated TCR beta chains were more clonally expanded than other, equally common chains. Rates of TCR association differed by HLA locus in a later analysis, with DRB1 highest and HLA-C lowest.

Remarks on this clone: The antigen remains unidentified.

The chain recombines TRBV4-1 with TRBJ2-1; TRBD1 matches at 8 bases. The material sequenced was PBMCs. This TCR was sampled from a male donor in good health and CMV-seronegative. The chain's CDR3 is CASSQDWDRYNEQFF. The CDR3 nucleotides are TGCGCCAGCAGCCAAGATTGGGACAGGTACAATGAGCAGTTCTTC.